This T cell receptor beta chain originates from a study of human T cells and chemical hapten exposure. Study details: Mostly female patients had alopecia areata, totalis or universalis.

Time point: patch test 1, 2 weeks after DPC sensitization. The treatment here: therapeutic diphenylcyclopropenone sensitization with weekly scalp DPC. Study findings and constraints: The study found that DPC sensitization did not change TCRs above 1 in 1000 frequency.

This clonotype was recorded many times. The antigen is not known. Individual cDNA molecules (in the library) carried attached unique molecular identifiers. Per the authors' pipeline: Counting gave a median of 95,638 TCRs per sample, with values ranging from 23,224 to 690,600. Using its own MiXCR run on the RACE reads, TCRdb lists one record per CDR3 protein. The V and J calls and clone size are TCRdb's, not the authors'. The sample has tens of thousands of distinct CDR3 sequences; 10% to 13% are singletons. Trimming removed 3 bases from V and 4 bases from J; junction bases left unmatched: 2. CDR1 and CDR2 from the germline V gene are KGHSH and LQKENI. The CDR3 loop spans 14 amino acids.

This clonotype was sampled from a man aged 35 to 55 with alopecia areata. Some clones in this sample may be carry-over from other donors' samples. The sample consisted of whole blood, taken in connection with sensitization to the hapten diphenylcyclopropenone (DPC). The chain carries TRBV18 and TRBJ1-5; 8 positions agree with TRBD1. CDR3 residues: CASSPDRGNQPQHF. CDR3 coding DNA: TGTGCCAGCTCACCCGACAGGGGTAATCAGCCCCAGCATTTT.